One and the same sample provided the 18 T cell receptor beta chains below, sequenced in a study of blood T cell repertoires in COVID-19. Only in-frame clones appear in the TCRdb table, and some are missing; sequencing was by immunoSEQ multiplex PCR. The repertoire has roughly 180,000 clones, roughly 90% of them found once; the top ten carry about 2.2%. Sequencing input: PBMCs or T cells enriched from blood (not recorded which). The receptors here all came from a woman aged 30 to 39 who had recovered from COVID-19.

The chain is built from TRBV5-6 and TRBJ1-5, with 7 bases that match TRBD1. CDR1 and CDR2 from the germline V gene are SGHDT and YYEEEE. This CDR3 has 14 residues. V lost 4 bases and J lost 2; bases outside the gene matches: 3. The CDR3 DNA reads TGTGCCAGCAGCCACGGGACAGGCAATCAGCCCCAGCATTTT. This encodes CASSHGTGNQPQHF.

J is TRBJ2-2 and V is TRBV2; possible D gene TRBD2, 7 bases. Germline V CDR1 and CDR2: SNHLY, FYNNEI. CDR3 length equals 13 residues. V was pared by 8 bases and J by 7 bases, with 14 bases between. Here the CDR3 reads CASWGGPDGELFF. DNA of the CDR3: TGTGCCAGCTGGGGGGGGCCGGACGGGGAGCTGTTTTTT.

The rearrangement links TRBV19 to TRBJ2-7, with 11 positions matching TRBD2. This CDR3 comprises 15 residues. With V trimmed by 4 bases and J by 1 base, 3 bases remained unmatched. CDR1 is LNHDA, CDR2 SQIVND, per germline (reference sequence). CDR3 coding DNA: TGTGCCAGTAGTAGGACTAGCGGGCGTTCCTACGAGCAGTACTTC. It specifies CASSRTSGRSYEQYF.

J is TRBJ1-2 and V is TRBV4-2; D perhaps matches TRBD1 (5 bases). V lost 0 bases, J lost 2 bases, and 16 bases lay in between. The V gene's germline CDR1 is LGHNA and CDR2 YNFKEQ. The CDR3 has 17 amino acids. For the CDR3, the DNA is TGTGCCAGCAGCCAAGAGTACAGGTGGGGTGGGAACTATGGCTACACCTTC. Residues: CASSQEYRWGGNYGYTF.

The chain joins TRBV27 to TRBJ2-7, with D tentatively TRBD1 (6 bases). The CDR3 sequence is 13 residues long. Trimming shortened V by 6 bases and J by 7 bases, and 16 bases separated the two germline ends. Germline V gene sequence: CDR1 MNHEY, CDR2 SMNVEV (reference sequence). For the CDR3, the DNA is TGTGCCAGCAGCCGGGACAATCCCAGGGAGCAGTACTTC. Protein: CASSRDNPREQYF.

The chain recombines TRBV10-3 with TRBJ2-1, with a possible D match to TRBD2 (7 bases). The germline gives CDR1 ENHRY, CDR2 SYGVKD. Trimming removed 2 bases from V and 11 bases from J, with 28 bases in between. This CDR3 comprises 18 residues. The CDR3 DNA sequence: TGTGCCATCAGTGAGGGGGCGGGGGCCCCTCTGGGCCGTGGGCAGCAGTTCTTC. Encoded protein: CAISEGAGAPLGRGQQFF.

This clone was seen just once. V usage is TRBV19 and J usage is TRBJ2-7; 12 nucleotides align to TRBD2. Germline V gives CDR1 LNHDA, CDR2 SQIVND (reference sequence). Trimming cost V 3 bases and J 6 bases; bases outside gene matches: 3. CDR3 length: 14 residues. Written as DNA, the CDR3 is TGTGCCAGTAGTATCACGACTAGCGGGAGCGAGCAGTACTTC. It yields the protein CASSITTSGSEQYF.

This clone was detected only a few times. CDR3: CASTLDKLGANVLTF. The CDR3 DNA follows: TGCGCCAGCACCCTAGATAAGCTCGGGGCCAACGTCCTGACTTTC. This chain links TRBV5-1 with TRBJ2-6, with no clear D. The CDR3 runs to 15 residues. Germline values: CDR1 SGHRS, CDR2 YFSETQ. The V end lost 6 bases, the J end lost 4 bases, and 14 bases lay between the germline ends.

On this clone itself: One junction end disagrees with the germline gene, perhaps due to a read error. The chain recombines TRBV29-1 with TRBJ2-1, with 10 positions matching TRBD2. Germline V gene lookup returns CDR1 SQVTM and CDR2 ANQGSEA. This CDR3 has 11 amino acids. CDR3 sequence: CSVEELAGPLF. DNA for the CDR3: TGCAGCGTTGAAGAACTAGCGGGGCCACTCTTC.

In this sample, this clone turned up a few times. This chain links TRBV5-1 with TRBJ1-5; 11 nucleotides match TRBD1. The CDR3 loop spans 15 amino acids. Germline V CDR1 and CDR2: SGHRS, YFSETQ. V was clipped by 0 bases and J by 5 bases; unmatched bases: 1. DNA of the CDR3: TGCGCCAGCAGCTTGGAGGGACAGGGGGATCAGCCCCAGCATTTT. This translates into CASSLEGQGDQPQHF.

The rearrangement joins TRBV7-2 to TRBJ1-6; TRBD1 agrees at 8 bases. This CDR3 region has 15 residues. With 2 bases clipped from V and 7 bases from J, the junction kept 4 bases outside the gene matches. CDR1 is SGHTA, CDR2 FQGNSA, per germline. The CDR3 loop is CASSLNRQGNSPLHF. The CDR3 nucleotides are TGTGCCAGCAGCTTAAATAGACAGGGGAATTCACCCCTCCACTTT. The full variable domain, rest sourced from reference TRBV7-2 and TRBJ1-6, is GAGVSQSPSNKVTEKGKDVELRCDPISGHTALYWYRQSLGQGLEFLIYFQGNSAPDKSGLPSDRFSAERTGGSVSTLTIQRTQQEDSAVYLCASSLNRQGNSPLHFGNGTRLTVT.

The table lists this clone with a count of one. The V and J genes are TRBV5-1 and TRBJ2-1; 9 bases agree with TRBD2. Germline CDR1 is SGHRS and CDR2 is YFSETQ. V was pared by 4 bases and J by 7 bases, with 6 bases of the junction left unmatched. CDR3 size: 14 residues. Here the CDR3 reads CASSISGGLNEQFF. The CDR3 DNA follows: TGCGCCAGCAGCATTAGCGGGGGCCTAAATGAGCAGTTCTTC.

The CDR3 DNA reads TGTGCCAGCAGCCAAGATCCGGGGTCTAACTATGGCTACACCTTC. Its translation: CASSQDPGSNYGYTF. The chain has TRBV3-1 (or the pseudogene TRBV3-2) and TRBJ1-2; D gene unclear. V lost 0 bases, J lost 0 bases, and 8 bases lay in between. This CDR3 has 15 amino acids. The germline CDR1 and CDR2 sequences are LGHDT and YNNKEL (reference sequence).

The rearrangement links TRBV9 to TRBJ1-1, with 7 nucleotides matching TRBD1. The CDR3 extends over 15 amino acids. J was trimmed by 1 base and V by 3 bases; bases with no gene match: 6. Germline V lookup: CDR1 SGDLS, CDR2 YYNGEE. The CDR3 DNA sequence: TGTGCCAGCAGCGGCCGACAGGGCCCGAACACTGAAGCTTTCTTT. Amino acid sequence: CASSGRQGPNTEAFF. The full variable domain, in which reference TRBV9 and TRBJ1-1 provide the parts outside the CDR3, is DSGVTQTPKHLITATGQRVTLRCSPRSGDLSVYWYQQSLDQGLQFLIQYYNGEERAKGNILERFSAQQFPDLHSELNLSSLELGDSALYFCASSGRQGPNTEAFFGQGTRLTVV.

The CDR3 coding sequence is TGTGCCAGCAGTACTACGCTCGGTGGCTACACCTTC. Translating it yields CASSTTLGGYTF. The chain uses TRBV6-2 or TRBV6-3 and TRBJ1-2; D gene unclear. Germline loops: CDR1 MNHEY, CDR2 SVGEGT. Trimming cost V 5 bases and J 7 bases, with 11 bases left between them. This CDR3 has 12 residues.

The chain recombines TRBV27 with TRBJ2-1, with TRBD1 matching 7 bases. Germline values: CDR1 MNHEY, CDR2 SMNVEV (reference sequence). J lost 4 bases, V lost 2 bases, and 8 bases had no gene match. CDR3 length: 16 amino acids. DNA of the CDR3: TGTGCCAGCAGTTTAAATCTTGGGACAGCATACAATGAGCAGTTCTTC. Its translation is CASSLNLGTAYNEQFF.

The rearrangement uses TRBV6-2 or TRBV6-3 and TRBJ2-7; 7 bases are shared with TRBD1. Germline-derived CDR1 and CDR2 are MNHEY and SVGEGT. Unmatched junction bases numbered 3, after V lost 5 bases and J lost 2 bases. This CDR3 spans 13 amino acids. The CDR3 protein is CASSLQGPYEQYF. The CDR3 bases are TGTGCCAGCAGTCTACAGGGGCCCTACGAGCAGTACTTC.

The CDR3 loop reads CASSLGSRTEAFF. DNA of the CDR3: TGTGCCAGCAGCTTAGGAAGCAGGACTGAAGCTTTCTTT. This chain connects TRBV7-6 to TRBJ1-1, with D unclear. The CDR3 has 13 amino acids. Germline V gene lookup returns CDR1 SGHVS and CDR2 FNYEAQ. The germline V and J ends were trimmed by 1 base and 5 bases, with 8 bases remaining between them.